The rows below give T cell receptor beta chains drawn from one sample of a study of beta chain features in type 1 diabetes. Clones were read by immunoSEQ multiplex PCR, and TCRdb kept only the in-frame ones, dropping some. The table has under 150,000 clones, around 8.8% seen once. The sequenced sample was central memory CD4+ T cells from blood. The receptors derive from a man younger than 40 with type 1 diabetes. CDR3s leave out the opening cysteine and the closing phenylalanine or tryptophan.

CDR3aa: ASSSRGTRTDTQY; v_gene: TRBV7-3
CDR3aa: ASSRGWKTEAF; v_gene: TRBV7-9
CDR3aa: ASSPSGSTDTQY; v_gene: TRBV6-6
CDR3aa: SVVVTEAF; v_gene: TRBV29-1
CDR3aa: ASTNPVAADKNTGELF; v_gene: TRBV5-6
CDR3aa: ASRLAGSYEQY; v_gene: TRBV7-2
CDR3aa: ASSPKETQY; v_gene: TRBV7-2
CDR3aa: AISDRDTQY; v_gene: TRBV10-3
CDR3aa: ASSLNAGGYEQY; v_gene: TRBV5-1
CDR3aa: ASARGGGGYT; v_gene: TRBV6-5
CDR3aa: ASSPDERTSGGYNEQF; v_gene: TRBV5-1
CDR3aa: ASSHETGGNTEAF; v_gene: TRBV2
CDR3aa: ASTGGGAYNEQF; v_gene: TRBV2
CDR3aa: ASSADPGGITEAF; v_gene: TRBV7-9
CDR3aa: ASRIGQGRQETQY; v_gene: TRBV5-4
CDR3aa: ASSSEAYEQY; v_gene: TRBV9
CDR3aa: ASSLDRVWSEQF; v_gene: TRBV5-1
CDR3aa: ASSLEGFLETQY; v_gene: TRBV11-1
CDR3aa: ASSEPGHIGYT; v_gene: TRBV2
CDR3aa: ASSIELDSNYGYT; v_gene: TRBV6-1
CDR3aa: ASAGYFASGYT; v_gene: TRBV9
CDR3aa: SVESAYEQY; v_gene: TRBV29-1
CDR3aa: AISESMAGPQGPQH; v_gene: TRBV10-3
CDR3aa: SAVLPSYEQY; v_gene: TRBV29-1
CDR3aa: ASSLYGDLGDTQY; v_gene: TRBV7-8
CDR3aa: AWSVGGANVLT; v_gene: TRBV30
CDR3aa: ASSSQSREDEKLF; v_gene: TRBV5-1
CDR3aa: ASSPTTGWYQPQH; v_gene: TRBV4-1
CDR3aa: ASSPDFGTDTQY; v_gene: TRBV5-8
CDR3aa: ASSEDNRNTIY; v_gene: TRBV5-1
CDR3aa: ASSLQGAYEQY; v_gene: TRBV18
CDR3aa: SVVRDSLMNTEAF; v_gene: TRBV29-1
CDR3aa: ASTMAGGTYNEQF; v_gene: TRBV5-4
CDR3aa: AWRGLASTDTQY; v_gene: TRBV30
CDR3aa: ASSGGQGGTEAF; v_gene: TRBV5-1
CDR3aa: ASSTAGTGGVQPQH; v_gene: TRBV28
CDR3aa: ASSTQEFSPLH; v_gene: TRBV7-9
CDR3aa: ASSSGLASRGTDTQY; v_gene: TRBV11-2
CDR3aa: ASYSGGRGEAF; v_gene: TRBV28
CDR3aa: ASSPGTGLGYEQY; v_gene: TRBV11-3
CDR3aa: ASSPVYRGKMGNQPQH; v_gene: TRBV18
CDR3aa: ASSYREPLI; v_gene: TRBV6-6
CDR3aa: SVEAGTGQPQH; v_gene: TRBV29-1
CDR3aa: ASTRDSYEQY; v_gene: TRBV2
CDR3aa: ASSPWTGTDTQY; v_gene: TRBV27
CDR3aa: ASSFLTGGYGYT; v_gene: TRBV28
CDR3aa: ASSPWATITDTQY; v_gene: TRBV27
CDR3aa: ASSTYRGRNYGYT; v_gene: TRBV7-2
CDR3aa: ASSPDSRNTEAF; v_gene: TRBV18
CDR3aa: ASTNPMYYEQY; v_gene: TRBV28
CDR3aa: ASSAASGRAF; v_gene: TRBV19
CDR3aa: ASSPAGTGNTIY; v_gene: TRBV18